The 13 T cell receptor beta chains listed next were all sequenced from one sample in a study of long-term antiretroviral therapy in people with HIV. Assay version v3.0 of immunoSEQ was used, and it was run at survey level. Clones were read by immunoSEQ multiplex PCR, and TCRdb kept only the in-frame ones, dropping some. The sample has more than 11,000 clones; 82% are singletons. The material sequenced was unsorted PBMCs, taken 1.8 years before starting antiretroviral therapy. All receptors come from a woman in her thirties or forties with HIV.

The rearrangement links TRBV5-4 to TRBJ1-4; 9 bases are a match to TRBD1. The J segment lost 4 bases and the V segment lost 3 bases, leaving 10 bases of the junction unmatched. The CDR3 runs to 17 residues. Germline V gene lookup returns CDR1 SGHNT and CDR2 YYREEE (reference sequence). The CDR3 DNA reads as TGTGCCAGCAGCTCATGGGACAGGGACCTCAGTAATGAAAAACTGTTTTTT. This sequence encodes CASSSWDRDLSNEKLFF.

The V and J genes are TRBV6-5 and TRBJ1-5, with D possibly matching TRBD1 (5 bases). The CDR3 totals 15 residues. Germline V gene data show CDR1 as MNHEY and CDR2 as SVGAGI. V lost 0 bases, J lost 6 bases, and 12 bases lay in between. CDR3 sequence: CASSYSAGLGQPQHF. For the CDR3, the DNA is TGTGCCAGCAGTTACTCGGCAGGGTTGGGTCAGCCCCAGCATTTT.

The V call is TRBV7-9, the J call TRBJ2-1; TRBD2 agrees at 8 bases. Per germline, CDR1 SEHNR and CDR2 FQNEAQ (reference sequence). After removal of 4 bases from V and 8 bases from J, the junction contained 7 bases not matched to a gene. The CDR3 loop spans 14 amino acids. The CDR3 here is CASSSGGPGYEQFF. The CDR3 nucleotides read TGTGCCAGCAGCTCGGGAGGGCCAGGGTATGAGCAGTTCTTC.

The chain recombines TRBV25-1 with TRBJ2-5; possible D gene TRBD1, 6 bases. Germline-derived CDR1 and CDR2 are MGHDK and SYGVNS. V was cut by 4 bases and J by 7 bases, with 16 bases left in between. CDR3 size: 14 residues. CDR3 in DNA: TGTGCCAGCAGTGGGTGGCAGGGGACGGGGACCCAGTACTTC. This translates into CASSGWQGTGTQYF. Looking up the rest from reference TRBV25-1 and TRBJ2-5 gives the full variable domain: EADIYQTPRYLVIGTGKKITLECSQTMGHDKMYWYQQDPGMELHLIHYSYGVNSTEKGDLSSESTVSRIRTEHFPLTLESARPSHTSQYLCASSGWQGTGTQYFGPGTRLLVL.

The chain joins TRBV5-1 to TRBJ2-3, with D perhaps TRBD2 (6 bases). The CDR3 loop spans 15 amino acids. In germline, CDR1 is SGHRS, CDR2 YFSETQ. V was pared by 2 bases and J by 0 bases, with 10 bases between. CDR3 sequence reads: CASSFSGASTDTQYF. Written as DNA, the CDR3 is TGCGCCAGCAGCTTTAGCGGAGCTAGCACAGATACGCAGTATTTT.

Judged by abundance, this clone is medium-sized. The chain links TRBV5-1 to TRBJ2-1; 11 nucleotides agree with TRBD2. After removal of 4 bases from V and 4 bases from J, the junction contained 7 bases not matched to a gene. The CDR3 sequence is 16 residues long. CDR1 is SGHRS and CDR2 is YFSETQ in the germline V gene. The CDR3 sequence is CASSAPLAGGYNEQFF. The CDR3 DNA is TGCGCCAGCAGCGCCCCCCTAGCGGGAGGTTACAATGAGCAGTTCTTC.

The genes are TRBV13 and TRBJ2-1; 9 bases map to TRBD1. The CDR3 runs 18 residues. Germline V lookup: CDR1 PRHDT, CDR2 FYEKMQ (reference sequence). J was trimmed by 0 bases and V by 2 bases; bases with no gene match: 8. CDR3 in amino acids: CASSLIPGQGISYNEQFF. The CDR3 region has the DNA TGTGCCAGCAGCTTAATACCGGGACAGGGTATCTCCTACAATGAGCAGTTCTTC.

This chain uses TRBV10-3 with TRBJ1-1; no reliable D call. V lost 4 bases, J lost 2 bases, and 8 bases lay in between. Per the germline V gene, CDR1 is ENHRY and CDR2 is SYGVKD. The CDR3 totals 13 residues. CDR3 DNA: TGTGCCATCAGTGTAGACACCAACACTGAAGCTTTCTTT. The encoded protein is CAISVDTNTEAFF.

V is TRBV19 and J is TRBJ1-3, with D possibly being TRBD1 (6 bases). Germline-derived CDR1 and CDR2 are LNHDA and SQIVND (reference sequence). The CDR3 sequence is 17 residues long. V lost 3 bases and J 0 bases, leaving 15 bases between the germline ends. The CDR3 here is CASSMSSRGFSGNTIYF. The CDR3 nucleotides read TGTGCCAGTAGTATGAGCTCCAGGGGCTTCTCTGGAAACACCATATATTTT.

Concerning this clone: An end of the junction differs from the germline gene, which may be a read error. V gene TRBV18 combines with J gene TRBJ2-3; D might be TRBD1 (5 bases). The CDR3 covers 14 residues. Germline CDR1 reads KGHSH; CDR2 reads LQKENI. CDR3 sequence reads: CASSPQGGTDTQYF. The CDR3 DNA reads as TGTGCCAGCTCCCCACAAGGGGGCACAGATACGCAGTATTTT.

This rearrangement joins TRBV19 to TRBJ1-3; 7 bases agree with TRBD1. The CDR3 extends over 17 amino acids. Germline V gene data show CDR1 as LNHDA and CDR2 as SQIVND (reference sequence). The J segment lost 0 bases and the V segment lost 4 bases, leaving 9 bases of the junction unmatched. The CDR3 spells CASSTFPDRLSGNTIYF. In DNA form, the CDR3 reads TGTGCCAGTAGTACCTTCCCGGACAGGCTCTCTGGAAACACCATATATTTT.

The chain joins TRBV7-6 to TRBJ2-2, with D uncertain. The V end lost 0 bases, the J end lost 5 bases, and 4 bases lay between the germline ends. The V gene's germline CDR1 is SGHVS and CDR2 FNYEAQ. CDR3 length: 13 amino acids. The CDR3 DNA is TGTGCCAGCAGCTTAGCGGGAACCGGGGAGCTGTTTTTT. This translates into CASSLAGTGELFF.

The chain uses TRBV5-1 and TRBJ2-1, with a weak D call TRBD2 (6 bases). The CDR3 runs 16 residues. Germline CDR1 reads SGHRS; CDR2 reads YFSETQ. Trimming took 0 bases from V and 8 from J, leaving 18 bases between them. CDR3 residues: CASSLVPGLEGHEQFF. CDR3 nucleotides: TGCGCCAGCAGCTTGGTGCCGGGACTCGAGGGGCATGAGCAGTTCTTC.